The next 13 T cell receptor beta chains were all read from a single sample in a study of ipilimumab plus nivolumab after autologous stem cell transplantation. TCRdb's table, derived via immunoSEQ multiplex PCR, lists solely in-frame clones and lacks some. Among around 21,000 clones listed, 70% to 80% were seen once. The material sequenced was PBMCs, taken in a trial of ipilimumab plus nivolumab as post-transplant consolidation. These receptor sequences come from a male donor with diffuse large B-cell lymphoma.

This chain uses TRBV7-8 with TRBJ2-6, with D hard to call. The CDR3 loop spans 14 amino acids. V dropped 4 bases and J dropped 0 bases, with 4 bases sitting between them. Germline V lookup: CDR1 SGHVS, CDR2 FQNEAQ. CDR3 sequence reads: CASSSTSGANVLTF. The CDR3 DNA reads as TGTGCCAGCAGCTCCACCTCTGGGGCCAACGTCCTGACTTTC.

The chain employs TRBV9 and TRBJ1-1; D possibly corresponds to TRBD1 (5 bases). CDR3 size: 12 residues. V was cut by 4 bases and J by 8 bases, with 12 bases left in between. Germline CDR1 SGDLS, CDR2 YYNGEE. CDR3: CASSRGTAEAFF. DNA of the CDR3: TGTGCCAGCAGCCGAGGGACTGCCGAAGCTTTCTTT.

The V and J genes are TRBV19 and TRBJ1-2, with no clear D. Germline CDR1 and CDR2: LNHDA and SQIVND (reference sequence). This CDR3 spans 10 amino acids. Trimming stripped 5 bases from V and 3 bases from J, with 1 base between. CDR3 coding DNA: TGTGCCAGTAGTGACTATGGCTACACCTTC. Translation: CASSDYGYTF.

The CDR3 spells CASSQPGVDYGYTF. In nucleotides, the CDR3 is TGTGCCAGCAGTCAGCCAGGGGTGGACTATGGCTACACCTTC. The chain is built from TRBV28 and TRBJ1-2; weak D call: TRBD1 (6 bases). Trimming removed 5 bases from V and 3 bases from J, with 13 bases in between. Germline V gene data show CDR1 as MDHEN and CDR2 as SYDVKM. This CDR3 has 14 amino acids.

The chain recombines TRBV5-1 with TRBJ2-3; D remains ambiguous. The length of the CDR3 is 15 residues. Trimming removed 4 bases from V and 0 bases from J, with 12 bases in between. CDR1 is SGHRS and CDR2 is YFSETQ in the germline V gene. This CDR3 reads CASSHVPDSTDTQYF. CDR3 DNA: TGCGCCAGCAGCCACGTGCCGGATAGCACAGATACGCAGTATTTT.

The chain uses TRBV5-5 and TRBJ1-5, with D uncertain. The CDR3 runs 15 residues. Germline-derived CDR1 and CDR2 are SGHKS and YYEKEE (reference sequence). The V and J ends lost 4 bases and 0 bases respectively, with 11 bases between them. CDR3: CASSRGPASNQPQHF. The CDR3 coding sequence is TGTGCCAGCAGCCGCGGACCCGCTAGCAATCAGCCCCAGCATTTT.

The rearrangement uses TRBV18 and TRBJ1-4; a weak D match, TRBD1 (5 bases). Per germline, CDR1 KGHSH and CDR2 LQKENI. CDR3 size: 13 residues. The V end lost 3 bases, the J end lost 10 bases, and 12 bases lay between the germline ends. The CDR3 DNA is TGTGCCAGCTCACCCCGGGACCAGGGAAAACTGTTTTTT. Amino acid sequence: CASSPRDQGKLFF.

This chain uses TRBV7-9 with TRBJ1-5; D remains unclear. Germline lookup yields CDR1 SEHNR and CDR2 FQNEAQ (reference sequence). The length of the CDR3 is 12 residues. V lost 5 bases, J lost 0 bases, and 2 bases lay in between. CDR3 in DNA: TGTGCCAGCAGCGGTAGCAATCAGCCCCAGCATTTT. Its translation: CASSGSNQPQHF.

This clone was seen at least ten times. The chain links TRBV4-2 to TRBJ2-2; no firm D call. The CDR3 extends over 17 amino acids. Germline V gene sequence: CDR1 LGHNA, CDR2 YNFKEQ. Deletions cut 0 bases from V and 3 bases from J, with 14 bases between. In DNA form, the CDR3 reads TGTGCCAGCAGCCAAGAGTATGGCCTAGGACACACCGGGGAGCTGTTTTTT. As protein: CASSQEYGLGHTGELFF.

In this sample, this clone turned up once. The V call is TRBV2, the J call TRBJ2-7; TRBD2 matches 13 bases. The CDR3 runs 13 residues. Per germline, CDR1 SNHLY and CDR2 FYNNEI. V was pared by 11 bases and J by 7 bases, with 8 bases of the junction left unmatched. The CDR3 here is CAFRTSGGWEQYF. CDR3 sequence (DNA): TGTGCCTTCCGGACTAGCGGGGGCTGGGAGCAGTACTTC.

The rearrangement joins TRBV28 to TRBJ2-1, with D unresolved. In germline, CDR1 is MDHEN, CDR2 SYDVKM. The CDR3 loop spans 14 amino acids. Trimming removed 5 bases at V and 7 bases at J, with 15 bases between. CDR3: CASSPWEAPNEQFF. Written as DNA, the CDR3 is TGTGCCAGCAGTCCATGGGAAGCTCCAAATGAGCAGTTCTTC.

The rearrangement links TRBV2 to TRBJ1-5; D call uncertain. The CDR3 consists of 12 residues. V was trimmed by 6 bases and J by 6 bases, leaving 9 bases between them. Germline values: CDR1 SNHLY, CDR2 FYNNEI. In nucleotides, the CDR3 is TGTGCCAGCAGCGAGATGGGTCAGCCCCAGCATTTT. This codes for CASSEMGQPQHF.

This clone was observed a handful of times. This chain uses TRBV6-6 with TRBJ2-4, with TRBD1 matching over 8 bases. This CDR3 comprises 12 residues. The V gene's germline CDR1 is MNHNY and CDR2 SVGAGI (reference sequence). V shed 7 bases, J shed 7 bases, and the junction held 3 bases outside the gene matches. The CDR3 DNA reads TGTGCCAGCACAGGGGGCGAGAACATTCAGTACTTC. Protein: CASTGGENIQYF.